Below are 5 T cell receptor beta chains sequenced from a single sample in a study of patients and donors after allogeneic stem cell transplantation. Using its own MiXCR run on the RT-PCR reads, TCRdb lists one record per CDR3 protein. The sample includes roughly 940,000 distinct CDR3 sequences, roughly 18% of them seen just once. Source material: blood, either unsorted or a sorted T cell fraction (not recorded which). Receptors were obtained from a human donor who was either an allogeneic HSCT recipient or a stem cell or donor lymphocyte infusion donor (not recorded which). It is not recorded whose cells these are; they may come from a transplant donor.

This clonotype was detected only a few times. CDR3 nucleotides: TGCGCCAGCAGCTTTTTACTAGCGAAACAAGAGACCCAGTACTTC. Its translation: CASSFLLAKQETQYF. The chain uses TRBV5-1 and TRBJ2-5; 7 positions match TRBD2. Germline assignment: CDR1 SGHRS and CDR2 YFSETQ. V was clipped by 2 bases and J by 2 bases; unmatched bases: 6. This CDR3 has 15 amino acids. The full variable domain, its missing parts supplied by reference TRBV5-1 and TRBJ2-5, is KAGVTQTPRYLIKTRGQQVTLSCSPISGHRSVSWYQQTPGQGLQFLFEYFSETQRNKGNFPGRFSGRQFSNSRSEMNVSTLELGDSALYLCASSFLLAKQETQYFGPGTRLLVL.

This clonotype was picked up a small number of times. The rearrangement links TRBV5-1 to TRBJ1-1; 7 bases are a match to TRBD1. The CDR3 is made up of 17 amino acids. Germline CDR1 is SGHRS and CDR2 is YFSETQ. The V gene end was trimmed by 4 bases and the J gene end by 0 bases; junction bases not matched to a gene: 12. As DNA, the CDR3 is TGCGCCAGCAGCCGGCAGGACAGGACATTCATGAACACTGAAGCTTTCTTT. This codes for CASSRQDRTFMNTEAFF.

This chain joins TRBV11-3 and TRBJ2-1; 8 nucleotides agree with TRBD2. The CDR3 spans 21 residues. The V gene end was trimmed by 5 bases and the J gene end by 0 bases; junction bases not matched to a gene: 21. In germline, CDR1 is SGHNT, CDR2 YENEEA. CDR3: CASSTALRTSFGASSYNEQFF. The CDR3 DNA reads as TGTGCCAGCAGCACCGCCCTCAGGACTAGCTTTGGGGCTTCCTCCTACAATGAGCAGTTCTTC.

This sequence joins TRBV10-2 and TRBJ1-1; the D is unclear. Per germline, CDR1 WSHSY and CDR2 SAAADI. The CDR3 sequence is 13 residues long. Trimming removed 8 bases from V and 1 base from J, with 11 bases in between. DNA for the CDR3: TGCGCCAGCGGGTCTTGGGGGAACACTGAAGCTTTCTTT. Its protein product is CASGSWGNTEAFF.

This clonotype was seen many times. The gene calls are TRBV6-5 and TRBJ2-7, with a possible D match to TRBD1 (5 bases). CDR1 is MNHEY, CDR2 SVGAGI, per germline. Trimming pared 4 bases from V and 6 bases from J, leaving 16 bases between. This CDR3 spans 14 amino acids. This CDR3 reads CASSSDSLGPEQYF. The CDR3 DNA is TGTGCCAGCAGTTCCGACTCCCTGGGGCCCGAGCAGTACTTC.